The 15 T cell receptor beta chains given below trace back to one sample, sequenced in a study of molecular identifiers for immune sequencing clone quantification. TCRdb recomputed calls from the PCR reads with MiXCR, one row per CDR3 protein. The table shows under 600,000 distinct CDR3 sequences, with roughly 25% occurring only once. Sequencing input: naive CD8+ T cells from blood, with Jurkat cell RNA spiked in. The subset is: FACS-sorted CD8+CD4-CCR7+CD45RA+ naive T cells. Receptors were obtained from a human donor in good health. Some libraries in this study had Jurkat cell RNA spiked in.

The rearrangement links TRBV12-3 or TRBV12-4 to TRBJ2-7; 7 bases line up with TRBD1. V was pared by 3 bases and J by 2 bases, with 4 bases of the junction left unmatched. The CDR3 spans 14 residues. This CDR3 is CASSLGTVAYEQYF. The CDR3 DNA reads as TGTGCCAGCAGTTTGGGGACAGTGGCCTACGAGCAGTACTTC.

This sequence joins TRBV4-3 and TRBJ2-5; no clear D. The V and J ends lost 0 bases and 5 bases respectively, with 13 bases between them. There are 15 residues in the CDR3. The germline V gene encodes CDR1 LGHNA and CDR2 YSLEER. The CDR3 sequence is CASSQEGEAWETQYF. The DNA of the CDR3 is TGCGCCAGCAGCCAAGAAGGCGAGGCCTGGGAGACCCAGTACTTC.

This clonotype was picked up a small number of times. This chain joins TRBV14 and TRBJ2-5; 7 bases are a match to TRBD2. Germline CDR1 is SGHDN and CDR2 is FVKESK. The CDR3 totals 15 residues. The ends lost 4 bases at V and 5 bases at J; junction bases unmatched: 10. The chain's CDR3 is CASSPMGGYVETQYF. CDR3 DNA: TGTGCCAGCAGCCCAATGGGAGGGTATGTGGAGACCCAGTACTTC.

This clonotype turned up a few times. CDR3 coding DNA: TGTGCCACCGAGGACTATTACGAGCAGTACTTC. The encoded protein is CATEDYYEQYF. The chain links TRBV10-3 to TRBJ2-7; TRBD2 might be the D (6 bases). V gave up 10 bases and J gave up 4 bases, with 11 bases separating them. CDR3 length: 11 amino acids. Germline assignment: CDR1 ENHRY and CDR2 SYGVKD.

The table lists this clonotype with a count of one. Sequence at one end of the junction differs from germline and may be a read error. The chain combines TRBV7-2 with TRBJ2-1; TRBD1 is a possible D gene (5 bases). The CDR3 loop spans 14 amino acids. Germline V gene data show CDR1 as SGHTA and CDR2 as FQGNSA. CDR3 bases: TGTGCCGGCAGCTTACAGGCGACCTACAATGAGCAGTTCTTC. It specifies CAGSLQATYNEQFF.

On this clonotype itself: The junction differs from germline at one of its ends, possibly a read error. This chain joins TRBV7-9 and TRBJ2-7; D is ambiguous. Germline loops: CDR1 SEHNR, CDR2 FQNEAQ (reference sequence). The length of the CDR3 is 15 residues. CDR3 sequence: CASSLKVGRTYEPYF. The CDR3 nucleotides read TGTGCCAGCAGCTTAAAAGTGGGCAGAACCTACGAGCCGTACTTC. The full variable domain, its missing parts supplied by reference TRBV7-9 and TRBJ2-7, is DTGVSQNPRHKITKRGQNVTFRCDPISEHNRLYWYRQTLGQGPEFLTYFQNEAQLEKSRLLSDRFSAERPKGSFSTLEIQRTEQGDSAMYLCASSLKVGRTYEPYFGPGTRLTVT.

Turning to this clonotype: A junction end diverges from the germline sequence, so it may reflect a read error. This sequence joins TRBV28 and TRBJ2-1; 13 positions agree with TRBD2. The CDR3 runs 16 residues. Germline V gene sequence: CDR1 MDHEN, CDR2 SYDVKM. The chain's CDR3 is CASSMGLAGSGNEEFF. The CDR3 DNA reads TGTGCCAGCAGTATGGGACTAGCGGGAAGTGGGAATGAGGAGTTCTTC.

As for this clonotype: A much larger clone lies a single base off, so this may be a read error. CDR3 coding DNA: TGTGCCAGCAGCTCGGGAAGTAGCGGACCCTACGAGCAGTACTTC. Translation gives CASSSGSSGPYEQYF. The chain uses TRBV5-6 and TRBJ2-7; a weak D match, TRBD2 (6 bases). Trimming shortened V by 3 bases and J by 2 bases, and 15 bases separated the two germline ends. The CDR3 totals 15 residues. Germline lookup yields CDR1 SGHDT and CDR2 YYEEEE.

This clonotype occurred a few times. The chain combines TRBV3-1 with TRBJ2-2; 10 bases map to TRBD2. V was pared by 4 bases and J by 1 base, with 9 bases of the junction left unmatched. CDR3 size: 18 residues. Per the germline V gene, CDR1 is LGHDT and CDR2 is YNNKEL (reference sequence). CDR3 protein: CASSPGGLAVGNTGELFF. CDR3 bases: TGTGCCAGCAGCCCGGGTGGACTAGCGGTCGGGAACACCGGGGAGCTGTTTTTT.

A few counts support this clonotype. At one boundary the junction diverges from the germline segment, which might be a read error. The chain links TRBV20-1 to TRBJ2-7; 11 nucleotides line up with TRBD1. The CDR3 contains 16 residues. CDR1 and CDR2 (germline): DFQATT, SNEGSKA (reference sequence). CDR3: CSARADPGQGAYEQYF. The CDR3 nucleotides read TGCAGTGCAAGAGCAGATCCGGGACAGGGGGCCTACGAGCAGTACTTC.

V and J are TRBV4-1 and TRBJ1-1; 7 bases are a match to TRBD1. The trim removed 4 bases at V and 11 bases at J, leaving 13 bases unmatched. This CDR3 contains 14 residues. In germline, CDR1 is MGHRA, CDR2 YSYEKL. The CDR3 here is CASSPSGGAGGAFF. The CDR3 nucleotides are TGCGCCAGCAGCCCCTCCGGCGGGGCAGGGGGGGCTTTCTTT.

This clonotype was seen a few times. This chain joins TRBV19 and TRBJ2-2; TRBD1 agrees at 9 bases. The CDR3 is made up of 15 amino acids. The trim removed 5 bases at V and 6 bases at J, leaving 7 bases unmatched. Per germline, CDR1 LNHDA and CDR2 SQIVND (reference sequence). In DNA form, the CDR3 reads TGTGCCAGTAGTCAAACGACAGGGGGGTCCGGGGAGCTGTTTTTT. It is translated as CASSQTTGGSGELFF.

As to this clonotype: A single base separates this from a much larger clone, so it may be a read error. The chain recombines TRBV27 with TRBJ2-7; D is perhaps TRBD1 or TRBD2 (5 bases each). Trimming took off 0 bases at V and 1 base at J, with 13 bases between the two ends. This CDR3 has 16 residues. Germline V lookup: CDR1 MNHEY, CDR2 SMNVEV (reference sequence). The CDR3 protein is CASSLSGRGASYEQYF. The CDR3 DNA reads TGTGCCAGCAGTTTATCGGGACGGGGTGCGTCCTACGAGCAGTACTTC.

This sequence joins TRBV6-5 and TRBJ1-2; a weak D match, TRBD1 (5 bases). CDR1 and CDR2 from the germline V gene are MNHEY and SVGAGI. Trimming took 7 bases from V and 8 from J, leaving 17 bases between them. The CDR3 consists of 13 residues. The CDR3 region is CASKPGTAGGYTF. CDR3 sequence (DNA): TGTGCCAGCAAGCCGGGGACCGCTGGAGGCTACACCTTC.

In its sample, this clonotype was seen many times. The chain couples TRBV5-1 to TRBJ2-7, with 7 bases fitting TRBD1. CDR1 and CDR2 from the germline V gene are SGHRS and YFSETQ. J was trimmed by 3 bases and V by 3 bases; bases with no gene match: 6. CDR3 length: 14 residues. The CDR3 sequence: CASSSRDRIYEQYF. For the CDR3, the DNA is TGCGCCAGCAGCTCACGGGACAGAATCTACGAGCAGTACTTC. The whole variable domain, remainder taken from reference TRBV5-1 and TRBJ2-7, is KAGVTQTPRYLIKTRGQQVTLSCSPISGHRSVSWYQQTPGQGLQFLFEYFSETQRNKGNFPGRFSGRQFSNSRSEMNVSTLELGDSALYLCASSSRDRIYEQYFGPGTRLTVT.